The clone carrying this T cell receptor (beta chain) was picked up one time. The data belong to a study of T cell responses to AZD1222 COVID-19 vaccine. TCRdb keeps only in-frame clones here, not all; method: immunoSEQ multiplex PCR. The sample contains fewer than 150,000 clones, nearly 95% of which appear only once. Germline assignment: CDR1 SGHRS and CDR2 YFSETQ. V shed 0 bases, J shed 5 bases, and the junction held 3 bases outside the gene matches. This CDR3 comprises 16 residues. J is TRBJ2-3 and V is TRBV5-1; 13 positions agree with TRBD2. The sequence came from an adult in good health. The sample here was peripheral blood, taken on day 0 of AZD1222 vaccination. The CDR3 region has the DNA TGCGCCAGCAGCTTGGGGACTAGCGGGGGTCTAGATACGCAGTATTTT. Amino acid sequence: CASSLGTSGGLDTQYF. The whole variable domain, remainder taken from reference TRBV5-1 and TRBJ2-3, is KAGVTQTPRYLIKTRGQQVTLSCSPISGHRSVSWYQQTPGQGLQFLFEYFSETQRNKGNFPGRFSGRQFSNSRSEMNVSTLELGDSALYLCASSLGTSGGLDTQYFGPGTRLTVL.